Each of the 19 T cell receptor beta chains below was sequenced from the same sample in a study of vaccination and CD4 T cells after COVID-19. These TCRs are of unknown antigen specificity. Noted treatment: approximately 10-day PBMC culture with coronavirus spike peptide pools or control peptides (ViraFEST assay). Sequence data for DNA of cultured CD4+ T cells were generated by the Oncomine TCR Beta short-read assay. MiXCR, applied by TCRdb to the PCR reads, yields one record per CDR3 protein. The sample carries about 8,800 distinct CDR3 sequences, approximately 57% recorded once. The sequenced sample was cultured CD4+ T cells from blood, obtained after SARS-CoV-2 vaccination. The receptors derive from a human donor with COVID-19.

The V and J genes are TRBV5-4 and TRBJ2-3; TRBD2 might be the D (5 bases). The CDR3 extends over 13 amino acids. V lost 0 bases to trimming and J lost 3 bases, with 5 bases between them. Germline CDR1 reads SGHNT; CDR2 reads YYREEE (reference sequence). The CDR3: CASSLGGTDTQYF. DNA for the CDR3: TGTGCCAGCAGCTTGGGAGGGACAGATACGCAGTATTTT.

This clonotype came up a few times. This rearrangement joins TRBV15 to TRBJ1-1, with 7 bases lining up with TRBD1. Unmatched junction bases numbered 6, after V lost 7 bases and J lost 1 base. The V gene's germline CDR1 is LNHNV and CDR2 YYDKDF (reference sequence). The CDR3 length is 14 residues. The CDR3 nucleotides are TGTGCCACCAAGTACAGGGGACCGAACACTGAAGCTTTCTTT. Translation gives CATKYRGPNTEAFF.

A few counts support this clonotype. The V call is TRBV9, the J call TRBJ1-2; D call uncertain. This CDR3 contains 14 residues. From germline, CDR1 is SGDLS and CDR2 YYNGEE. The V gene lost 0 bases and the J gene lost 4 bases, with 10 bases spanning the gap. Here the CDR3 reads CASSVASGSYGYTF. The CDR3 nucleotides are TGTGCCAGCAGCGTAGCTTCGGGGAGCTATGGCTACACCTTC. Based on the CDR3 plus reference TRBV9 and TRBJ1-2, the full variable domain is DSGVTQTPKHLITATGQRVTLRCSPRSGDLSVYWYQQSLDQGLQFLIQYYNGEERAKGNILERFSAQQFPDLHSELNLSSLELGDSALYFCASSVASGSYGYTFGSGTRLTVV.

The V call is TRBV5-1, the J call TRBJ2-7; perhaps D is TRBD1 or TRBD2 (5 bases each). The germline V gene has CDR1 SGHRS and CDR2 YFSETQ. Between the trimmed V and J ends, which lost 3 bases and 3 bases, there was a span of 13 bases. The CDR3 is 14 residues long. The CDR3 sequence is CASSSRGLVYEQYF. Written as DNA, the CDR3 is TGCGCCAGCAGCTCCCGGGGCCTAGTCTACGAGCAGTACTTC.

This clonotype was detected only once. The chain employs TRBV12-3 or TRBV12-4 and TRBJ2-7; D unresolved. The CDR3 sequence is 13 residues long. Trimming removed 5 bases from V and 3 bases from J, with 11 bases in between. Written as DNA, the CDR3 is TGTGCCAGCAGTCCAAGGGCCGACTACGAGCAGTACTTC. This encodes CASSPRADYEQYF.

The chain's CDR3 is CASSEQLARETQYF. The CDR3 region has the DNA TGTGCCAGCAGTGAACAGCTAGCGAGAGAGACCCAGTACTTC. The V and J genes are TRBV6-1 and TRBJ2-5, with D possibly TRBD2 on 6 matching bases. This CDR3 comprises 14 residues. The germline CDR1 and CDR2 sequences are MNHNS and SASEGT. The V and J ends lost 2 bases and 4 bases respectively, with 11 bases between them.

This chain links TRBV5-1 with TRBJ2-5, with 8 bases matching TRBD1. This CDR3 contains 15 residues. Per germline, CDR1 SGHRS and CDR2 YFSETQ. The J segment lost 1 base and the V segment lost 3 bases, leaving 5 bases of the junction unmatched. Written as DNA, the CDR3 is TGCGCCAGCAGCTGGGGAACAGGGGGCCAAGAGACCCAGTACTTC. It encodes CASSWGTGGQETQYF.

The rearrangement links TRBV5-6 to TRBJ1-5; D not certain. Per the germline V gene, CDR1 is SGHDT and CDR2 is YYEEEE. There are 14 residues in the CDR3. Trimming shortened V by 3 bases and J by 5 bases, and 12 bases separated the two germline ends. DNA for the CDR3: TGTGCCAGCAGCTCCCGAGAAGACTATCAGCCCCAGCATTTT. This sequence encodes CASSSREDYQPQHF.

This chain uses TRBV30 with TRBJ2-7; D is possibly TRBD1 or TRBD2 (6 bases each). V lost 8 bases to trimming and J lost 2 bases, with 16 bases between them. CDR3 length: 13 amino acids. CDR1 is GTSNPN, CDR2 SVGIG, per germline (reference sequence). This chain's CDR3 is CAGKQEGAYEQYF. CDR3 sequence (DNA): TGTGCCGGAAAACAGGAGGGGGCCTACGAGCAGTACTTC.

CDR3 region: CSARDLRTEGSQYF. The CDR3 DNA reads TGCAGTGCTAGAGATCTACGGACAGAAGGATCCCAGTACTTC. V and J are TRBV20-1 and TRBJ2-5; a weak D match, TRBD1 (6 bases). The CDR3 consists of 14 residues. V lost 0 bases and J 9 bases, leaving 17 bases between the germline ends. Germline CDR1 reads DFQATT; CDR2 reads SNEGSKA (reference sequence).

The gene calls are TRBV7-8 and TRBJ2-3; 8 positions match TRBD2. The germline V gene has CDR1 SGHVS and CDR2 FQNEAQ. This CDR3 is built from 16 residues. Trimming took 1 base from V and 0 from J; bases not matched to a gene: 3. CDR3 region: CASSLERLASTDTQYF. The CDR3 region has the DNA TGTGCCAGCAGCTTAGAAAGACTAGCGAGCACAGATACGCAGTATTTT.

V and J are TRBV27 and TRBJ1-2; 8 bases map to TRBD1. Germline-derived CDR1 and CDR2 are MNHEY and SMNVEV (reference sequence). CDR3 length equals 17 residues. V trimming: 4 bases; J trimming: 0 bases; junction bases outside the gene matches: 10. The CDR3 DNA reads TGTGCCAGCAGTTCATCTCAGGGGGCCCGGACTAACTATGGCTACACCTTC. This encodes CASSSSQGARTNYGYTF.

This chain connects TRBV7-2 to TRBJ2-3; D gene ambiguous. V lost 3 bases, J lost 1 base, and 5 bases lay in between. Germline V gene sequence: CDR1 SGHTA, CDR2 FQGNSA. The CDR3 extends over 13 amino acids. CDR3 DNA sequence: TGTGCCAGCAGCTTTTGGGGCACAGATACGCAGTATTTT. It yields the protein CASSFWGTDTQYF.

In its sample, this clonotype was seen a few times. The chain has TRBV27 and TRBJ2-5; D perhaps matches TRBD1 (6 bases). Trimming removed 3 bases at V and 4 bases at J, with 9 bases between. Germline assignment: CDR1 MNHEY and CDR2 SMNVEV (reference sequence). The length of the CDR3 is 13 residues. The CDR3 sequence is CASSFRGIETQYF. The CDR3 coding sequence is TGTGCCAGCAGTTTTAGGGGGATAGAGACCCAGTACTTC.

The chain couples TRBV7-6 to TRBJ2-2; D remains ambiguous. Between the trimmed V and J ends, which lost 2 bases and 0 bases, there was a span of 10 bases. The CDR3 is 16 residues long. The V gene's germline CDR1 is SGHVS and CDR2 FNYEAQ. Here the CDR3 DNA reads TGTGCCAGCAGCTTAATGGCAGGCACGAACACCGGGGAGCTGTTTTTT. It yields the protein CASSLMAGTNTGELFF.

V usage is TRBV6-1 and J usage is TRBJ1-5; 9 nucleotides align to TRBD1. With V trimmed by 5 bases and J by 0 bases, 14 bases remained unmatched. Germline V gene sequence: CDR1 MNHNS, CDR2 SASEGT. This CDR3 region has 19 residues. The CDR3 DNA is TGTGCCAGCAGTCCAGGGACAGGGTTCGCCTCATATAGCAATCAGCCCCAGCATTTT. It yields the protein CASSPGTGFASYSNQPQHF.

The chain has TRBV7-9 and TRBJ2-3; D call uncertain. Trimming took off 2 bases at V and 4 bases at J, with 7 bases between the two ends. Germline-derived CDR1 and CDR2 are SEHNR and FQNEAQ (reference sequence). This CDR3 contains 13 residues. CDR3 coding DNA: TGTGCCAGCAGCTTACTAGTGCCAGATACGCAGTATTTT. Its translation is CASSLLVPDTQYF.

Note on this clonotype: Relative to the germline gene, one junction end is altered; a read error may explain this. This chain uses TRBV7-2 with TRBJ2-5; D might be TRBD1 (6 bases). Germline assignment: CDR1 SGHTA and CDR2 FQGNSA. The CDR3 is made up of 15 amino acids. The chain's CDR3 is CASSPRTAMEEAQYF. The DNA for the CDR3 is TGTGCCAGCAGCCCGAGGACAGCGATGGAAGAGGCCCAGTACTTC. Together with reference TRBV7-2 and TRBJ2-5, the CDR3 gives the full variable domain: GAGVSQSPSNKVTEKGKDVELRCDPISGHTALYWYRQSLGQGLEFLIYFQGNSAPDKSGLPSDRFSAERTGGSVSTLTIQRTQQEDSAVYLCASSPRTAMEEAQYFGPGTRLLVL.

The chain combines TRBV15 with TRBJ2-6; a weak D match, TRBD2 (7 bases). The CDR3 sequence is 18 residues long. V lost 0 bases to trimming and J lost 0 bases, with 12 bases between them. Germline assignment: CDR1 LNHNV and CDR2 YYDKDF (reference sequence). CDR3 coding DNA: TGTGCCACCAGCAGAGAGGGGGCGGGGGACTCTGGGGCCAACGTCCTGACTTTC. Its protein product is CATSREGAGDSGANVLTF.